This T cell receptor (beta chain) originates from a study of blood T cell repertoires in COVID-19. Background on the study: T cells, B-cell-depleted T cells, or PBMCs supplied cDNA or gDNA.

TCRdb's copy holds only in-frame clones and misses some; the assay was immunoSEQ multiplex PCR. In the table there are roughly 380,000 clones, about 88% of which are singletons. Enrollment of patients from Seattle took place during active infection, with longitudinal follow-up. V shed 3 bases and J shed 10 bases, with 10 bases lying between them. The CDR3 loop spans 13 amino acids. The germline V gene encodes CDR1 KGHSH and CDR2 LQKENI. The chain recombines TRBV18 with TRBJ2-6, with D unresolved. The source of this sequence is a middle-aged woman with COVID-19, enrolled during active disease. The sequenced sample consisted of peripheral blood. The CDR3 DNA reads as TGTGCCAGCTCACCTAAAATACAAAACGTCCTGACTTTC. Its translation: CASSPKIQNVLTF.